This T cell receptor (beta chain) appears in the sequencing data of a study of blood T cell repertoires in COVID-19. Study details: Collection of acute and convalescent COVID-19 samples took place in the United States, Italy and Spain.

Measured with immunoSEQ multiplex PCR; TCRdb has only the in-frame clones, and not every one. The profile covers 95,000 to 150,000 clones, with around 83% appearing a single time and more than 5% taken by the ten largest. Specimen: peripheral blood. The sequence came from an elderly man with active or convalescent COVID-19.

The DNA of the CDR3 is TGTGCCACCAGCAGAGCTCCGGCAGGGAGGGAGACCCAGTACTTC. Translating gives CATSRAPAGRETQYF. V gene TRBV15 combines with J gene TRBJ2-5; D might be TRBD2 (6 bases). Trimming removed 1 base at V and 5 bases at J, with 14 bases between. The germline V gene has CDR1 LNHNV and CDR2 YYDKDF (reference sequence). This CDR3 has 15 residues.